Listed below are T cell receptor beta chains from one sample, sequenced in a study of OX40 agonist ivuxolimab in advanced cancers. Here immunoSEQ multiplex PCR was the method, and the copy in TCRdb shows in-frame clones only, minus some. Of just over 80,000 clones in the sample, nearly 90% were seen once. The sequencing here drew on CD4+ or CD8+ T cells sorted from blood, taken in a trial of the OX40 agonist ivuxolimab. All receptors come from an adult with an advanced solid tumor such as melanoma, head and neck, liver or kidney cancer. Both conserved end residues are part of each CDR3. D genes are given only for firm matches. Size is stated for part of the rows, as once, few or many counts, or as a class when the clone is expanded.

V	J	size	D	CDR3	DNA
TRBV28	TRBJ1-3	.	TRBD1	CASNSVGTASSGNTIYF	TGTGCCAGTAATAGCGTAGGGACAGCGAGCTCTGGAAACACCATATATTTT
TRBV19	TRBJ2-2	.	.	CASSESPGELFF	TGTGCCAGTAGTGAAAGTCCCGGGGAGCTGTTTTTT
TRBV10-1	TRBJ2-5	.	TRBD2	CASGGLLAGGCETQYF	TGCGCCAGCGGAGGCCTCCTAGCGGGGGGATGCGAGACCCAGTACTTC
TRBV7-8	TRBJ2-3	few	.	CASSLFTPRTDTQYF	TGTGCCAGCAGCTTATTTACTCCCCGCACAGATACGCAGTATTTT
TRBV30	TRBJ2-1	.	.	CAWSPPTGWIPEQFF	TGTGCCTGGAGTCCCCCGACAGGTTGGATCCCAGAGCAGTTCTTC
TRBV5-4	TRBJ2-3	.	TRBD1	CASSLRTGFTDTQYF	TGTGCCAGCAGCTTGCGGACAGGGTTCACAGATACGCAGTATTTT
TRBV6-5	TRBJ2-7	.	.	CASRSGGGGSYEQYF	TGTGCCAGCAGATCTGGAGGGGGGGGCTCCTACGAGCAGTACTTC
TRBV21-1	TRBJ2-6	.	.	CASSNEGQSGANVLTF	TGTGCCAGCAGCAATGAAGGACAGTCTGGGGCCAACGTCCTGACTTTC
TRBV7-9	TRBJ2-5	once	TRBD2	CASSLQGTSGALGAQYF	TGTGCCAGCAGCCTTCAGGGGACTAGCGGGGCGCTGGGGGCCCAGTACTTC
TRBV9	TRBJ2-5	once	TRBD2	CASSVGVGRAGPQETQYF	TGTGCCAGCAGCGTAGGGGTCGGGAGGGCCGGCCCCCAAGAGACCCAGTACTTC
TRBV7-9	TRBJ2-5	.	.	CASSFQGTQYF	TGTGCCAGCAGCTTTCAGGGGACCCAGTACTTC
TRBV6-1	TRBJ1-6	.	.	CATTGSYNSPLHF	TGTGCCACCACAGGGTCCTATAATTCACCCCTCCACTTT
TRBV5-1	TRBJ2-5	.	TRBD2	CASSLRLAGEGETQYF	TGCGCCAGCAGCTTGAGGCTAGCGGGAGAAGGAGAGACCCAGTACTTC